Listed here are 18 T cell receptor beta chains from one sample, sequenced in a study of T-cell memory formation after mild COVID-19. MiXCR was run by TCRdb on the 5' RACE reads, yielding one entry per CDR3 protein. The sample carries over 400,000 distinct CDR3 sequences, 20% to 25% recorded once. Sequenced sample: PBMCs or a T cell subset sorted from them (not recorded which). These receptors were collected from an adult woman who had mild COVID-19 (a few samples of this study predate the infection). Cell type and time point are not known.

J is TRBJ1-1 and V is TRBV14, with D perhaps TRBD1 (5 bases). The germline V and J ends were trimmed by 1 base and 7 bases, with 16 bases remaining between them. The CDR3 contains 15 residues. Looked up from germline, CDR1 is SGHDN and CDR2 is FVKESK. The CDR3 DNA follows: TGTGCCAGCAGCCAAGGATGGGGGGGACCGAATGAAGCTTTCTTT. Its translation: CASSQGWGGPNEAFF.

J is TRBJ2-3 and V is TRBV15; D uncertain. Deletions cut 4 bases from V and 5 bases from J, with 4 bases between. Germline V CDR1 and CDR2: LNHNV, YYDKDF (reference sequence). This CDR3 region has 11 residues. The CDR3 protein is CATSILDTQYF. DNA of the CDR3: TGTGCCACCAGCATATTAGATACGCAGTATTTT.

The chain's CDR3 is CASSLLPIEGYEQYF. CDR3 coding DNA: TGTGCCAGCAGCTTACTCCCAATCGAAGGGTACGAGCAGTACTTC. The V and J genes are TRBV7-3 and TRBJ2-7, with D unresolved. The V and J ends lost 2 bases and 4 bases respectively, with 15 bases between them. This CDR3 has 15 residues. Per germline, CDR1 SGHTA and CDR2 FQGTGA.

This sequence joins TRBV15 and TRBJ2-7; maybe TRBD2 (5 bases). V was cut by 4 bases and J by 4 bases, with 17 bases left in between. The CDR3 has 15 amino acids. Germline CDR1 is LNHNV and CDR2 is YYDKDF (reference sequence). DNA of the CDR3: TGTGCCACCAGCACTGATGGGAGAGGAATTTACGAGCAGTACTTC. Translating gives CATSTDGRGIYEQYF. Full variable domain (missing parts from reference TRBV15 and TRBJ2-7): DAMVIQNPRYQVTQFGKPVTLSCSQTLNHNVMYWYQQKSSQAPKLLFHYYDKDFNNEADTPDNFQSRRPNTSFCFLDIRSPGLGDTAMYLCATSTDGRGIYEQYFGPGTRLTVT.

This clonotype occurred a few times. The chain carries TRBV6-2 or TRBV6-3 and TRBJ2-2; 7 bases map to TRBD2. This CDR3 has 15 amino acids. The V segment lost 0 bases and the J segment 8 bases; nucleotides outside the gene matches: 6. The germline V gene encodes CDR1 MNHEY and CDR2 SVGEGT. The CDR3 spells CASSYSPSGRGELFF. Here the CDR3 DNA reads TGTGCCAGCAGTTACTCTCCTAGCGGCAGAGGGGAGCTGTTTTTT.

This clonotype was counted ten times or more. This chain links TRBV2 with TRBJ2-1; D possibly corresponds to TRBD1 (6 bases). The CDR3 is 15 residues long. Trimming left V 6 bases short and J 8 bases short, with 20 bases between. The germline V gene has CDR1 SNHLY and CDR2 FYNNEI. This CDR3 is CASSTGLGIGYEQFF. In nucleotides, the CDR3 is TGTGCCAGCAGCACAGGGCTGGGCATCGGGTATGAGCAGTTCTTC.

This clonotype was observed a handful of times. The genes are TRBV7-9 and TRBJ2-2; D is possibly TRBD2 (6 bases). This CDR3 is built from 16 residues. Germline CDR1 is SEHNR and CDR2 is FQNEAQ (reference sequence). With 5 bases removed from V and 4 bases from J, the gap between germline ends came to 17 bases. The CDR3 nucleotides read TGTGCCAGCAGCCTCCTATTACGGGGGTCCACCGGGGAGCTGTTTTTT. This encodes CASSLLLRGSTGELFF.

In DNA form, the CDR3 reads TGTGCCAGCTCACCAAGCGCAGACCCTTTTGGCGAGCAGTACTTC. Translating it yields CASSPSADPFGEQYF. V gene TRBV18 combines with J gene TRBJ2-7; D is ambiguous. The CDR3 covers 15 residues. In germline, CDR1 is KGHSH, CDR2 LQKENI. Trimming removed 2 bases at V and 6 bases at J, with 17 bases between.

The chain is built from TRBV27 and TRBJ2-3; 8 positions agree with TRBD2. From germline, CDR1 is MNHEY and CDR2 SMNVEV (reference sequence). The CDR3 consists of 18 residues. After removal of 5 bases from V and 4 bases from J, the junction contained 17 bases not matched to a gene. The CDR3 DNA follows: TGTGCCAGCAGTACCCCCGGGACTAGGGGTACGAGGGCAGATACGCAGTATTTT. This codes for CASSTPGTRGTRADTQYF.

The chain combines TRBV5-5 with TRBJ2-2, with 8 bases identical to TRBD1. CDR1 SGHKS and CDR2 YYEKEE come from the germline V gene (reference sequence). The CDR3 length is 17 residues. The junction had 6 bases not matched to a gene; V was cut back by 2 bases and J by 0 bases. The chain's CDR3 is CASSLGQGGSNTGELFF. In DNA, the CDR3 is TGTGCCAGCAGCTTAGGACAGGGCGGGTCGAACACCGGGGAGCTGTTTTTT.

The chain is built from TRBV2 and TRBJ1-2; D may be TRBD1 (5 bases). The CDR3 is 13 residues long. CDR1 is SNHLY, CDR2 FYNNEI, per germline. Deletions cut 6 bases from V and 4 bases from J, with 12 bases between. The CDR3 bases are TGTGCCAGCAGAGAAAGGGACGGCTATGGCTACACCTTC. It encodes CASRERDGYGYTF.

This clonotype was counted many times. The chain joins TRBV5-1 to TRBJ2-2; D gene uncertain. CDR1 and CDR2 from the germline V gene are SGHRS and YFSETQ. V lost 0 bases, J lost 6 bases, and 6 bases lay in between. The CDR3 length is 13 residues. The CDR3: CASSLEVAGELFF. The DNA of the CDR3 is TGCGCCAGCAGCTTGGAAGTGGCCGGGGAGCTGTTTTTT.

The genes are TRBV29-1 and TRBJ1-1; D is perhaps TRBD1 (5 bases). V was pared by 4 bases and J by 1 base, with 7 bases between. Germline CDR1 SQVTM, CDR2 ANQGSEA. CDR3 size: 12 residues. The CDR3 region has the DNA TGCAGCGTTGGGGGGTGGAACACTGAAGCTTTCTTT. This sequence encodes CSVGGWNTEAFF.

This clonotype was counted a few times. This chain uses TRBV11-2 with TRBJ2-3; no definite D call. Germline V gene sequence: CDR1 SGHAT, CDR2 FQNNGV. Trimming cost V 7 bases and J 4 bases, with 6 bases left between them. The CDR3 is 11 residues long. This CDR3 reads CASTPADTQYF. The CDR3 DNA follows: TGTGCCAGCACGCCCGCAGATACGCAGTATTTT.

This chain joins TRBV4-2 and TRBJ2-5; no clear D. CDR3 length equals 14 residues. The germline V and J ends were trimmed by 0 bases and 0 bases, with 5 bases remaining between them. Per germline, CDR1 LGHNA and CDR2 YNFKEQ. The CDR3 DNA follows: TGTGCCAGCAGCCAAGACGACAACCAAGAGACCCAGTACTTC. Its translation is CASSQDDNQETQYF.

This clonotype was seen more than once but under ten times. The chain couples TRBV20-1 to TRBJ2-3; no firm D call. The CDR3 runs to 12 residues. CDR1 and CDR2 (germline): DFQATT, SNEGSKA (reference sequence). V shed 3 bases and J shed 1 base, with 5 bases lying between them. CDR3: CSASGGTDTQYF. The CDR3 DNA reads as TGCAGTGCTAGCGGAGGCACAGATACGCAGTATTTT.

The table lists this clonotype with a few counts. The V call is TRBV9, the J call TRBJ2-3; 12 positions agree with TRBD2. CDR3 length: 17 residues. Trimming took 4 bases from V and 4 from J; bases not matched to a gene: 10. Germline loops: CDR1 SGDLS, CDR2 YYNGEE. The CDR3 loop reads CASSPRLAGVRPDTQYF. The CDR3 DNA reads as TGTGCCAGCAGCCCACGACTAGCGGGAGTTAGACCAGATACGCAGTATTTT.

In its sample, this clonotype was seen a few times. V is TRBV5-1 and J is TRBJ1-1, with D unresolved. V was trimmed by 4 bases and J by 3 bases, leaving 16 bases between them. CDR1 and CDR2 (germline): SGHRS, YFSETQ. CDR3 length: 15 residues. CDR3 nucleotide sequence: TGCGCCAGCAGCACCACTGGAGGAAAGGACACTGAAGCTTTCTTT. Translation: CASSTTGGKDTEAFF.